This T cell receptor beta chain was documented in a study of blood T cell repertoires in COVID-19. Study-level background: Samples came from the United States, Italy and Spain, spanning acute and convalescent COVID-19. T cells, B-cell-depleted T cells, or PBMCs supplied cDNA or gDNA.

Methods used by the authors: Amplification with reference gene primers provided the estimates of nucleated cell counts. The assay was immunoSEQ multiplex PCR, and TCRdb's table has in-frame clones only and misses some. That table furnishes V, J and clone size, whereas the DNA furnished D and trimming. The table includes 55,000 to 65,000 clones, around 90% detected once. Looked up from germline, CDR1 is MGHRA and CDR2 is YSYEKL. This CDR3 region has 16 residues. V was clipped by 4 bases and J by 4 bases, with 17 bases between them. Sequenced sample: peripheral blood. This receptor was identified in a human donor with acute or convalescent COVID-19. The donor label of this sample is uncertain. V and J are TRBV4-1 and TRBJ1-5; D is possibly TRBD1 (5 bases). The CDR3 protein is CASSPIEGRGNQPQHF. CDR3 sequence (DNA): TGCGCCAGCAGCCCGATTGAGGGGCGGGGAAATCAGCCCCAGCATTTT.